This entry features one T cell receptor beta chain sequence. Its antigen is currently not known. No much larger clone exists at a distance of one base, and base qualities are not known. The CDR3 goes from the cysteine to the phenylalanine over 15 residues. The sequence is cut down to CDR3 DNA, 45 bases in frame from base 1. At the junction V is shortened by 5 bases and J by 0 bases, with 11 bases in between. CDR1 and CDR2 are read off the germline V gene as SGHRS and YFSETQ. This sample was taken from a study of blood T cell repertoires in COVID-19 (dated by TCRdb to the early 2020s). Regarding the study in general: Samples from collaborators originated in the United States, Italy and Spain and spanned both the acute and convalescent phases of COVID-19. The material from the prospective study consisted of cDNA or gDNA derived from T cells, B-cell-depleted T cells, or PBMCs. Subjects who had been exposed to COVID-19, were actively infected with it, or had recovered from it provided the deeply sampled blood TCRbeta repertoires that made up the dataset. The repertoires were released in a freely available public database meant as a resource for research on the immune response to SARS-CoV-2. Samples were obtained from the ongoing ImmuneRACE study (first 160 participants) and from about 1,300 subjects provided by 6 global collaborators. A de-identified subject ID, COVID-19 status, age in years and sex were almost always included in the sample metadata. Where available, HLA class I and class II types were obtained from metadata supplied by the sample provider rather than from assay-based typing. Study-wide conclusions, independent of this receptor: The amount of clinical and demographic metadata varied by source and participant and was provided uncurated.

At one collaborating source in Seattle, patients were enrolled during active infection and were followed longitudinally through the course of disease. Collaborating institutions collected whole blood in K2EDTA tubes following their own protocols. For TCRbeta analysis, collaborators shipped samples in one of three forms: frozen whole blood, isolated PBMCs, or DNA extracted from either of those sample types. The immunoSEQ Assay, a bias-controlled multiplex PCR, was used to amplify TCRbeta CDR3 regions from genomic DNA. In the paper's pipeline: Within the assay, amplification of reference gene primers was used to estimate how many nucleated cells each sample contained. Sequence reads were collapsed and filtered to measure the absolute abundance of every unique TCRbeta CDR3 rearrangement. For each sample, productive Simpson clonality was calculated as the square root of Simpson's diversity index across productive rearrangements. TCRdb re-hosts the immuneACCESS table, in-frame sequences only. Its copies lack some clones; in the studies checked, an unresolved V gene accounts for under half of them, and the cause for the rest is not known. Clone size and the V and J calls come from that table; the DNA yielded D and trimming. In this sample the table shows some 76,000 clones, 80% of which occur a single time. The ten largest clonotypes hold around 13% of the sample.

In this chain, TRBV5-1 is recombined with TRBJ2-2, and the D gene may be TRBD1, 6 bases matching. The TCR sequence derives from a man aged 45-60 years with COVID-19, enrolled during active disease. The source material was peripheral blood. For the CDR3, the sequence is CASSWTEANTGELFF. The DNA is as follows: TGCGCCAGCAGTTGGACAGAAGCGAACACCGGGGAGCTGTTTTTT.